What follows are 6 T cell receptor beta chains derived from one specimen sequenced in a study of T cells in Graves' hyperthyroidism and ophthalmopathy. It was RNA transcripts that yielded the amplified TCR beta CDR3 regions. A set of HTBI primers served as the primers for a first-round RT-PCR of the TCR CDR3. TCRdb passed the multiplex PCR reads through MiXCR, listing each CDR3 protein once. The sample shows hundreds of thousands of distinct CDR3 sequences, around 25% of them seen only once. The sequencing input was blood. The source is a man aged 45-60 years with Graves' hyperthyroidism.

This clonotype occurred once. V is TRBV27 and J is TRBJ1-2; no clear D gene. The germline V and J ends were trimmed by 3 bases and 3 bases, with 11 bases remaining between them. The length of the CDR3 is 14 residues. Germline lookup yields CDR1 MNHEY and CDR2 SMNVEV (reference sequence). CDR3 protein: CASSFRRDDYGYTF. The CDR3 region has the DNA TGTGCCAGCAGTTTCCGCAGAGACGACTATGGCTACACCTTC.

This clonotype was picked up many times. The chain couples TRBV2 to TRBJ2-3, with D perhaps matching TRBD1 or TRBD2 (5 bases each). This CDR3 comprises 15 residues. Trimming removed 2 bases at V and 1 base at J, with 10 bases between. Germline V gene data show CDR1 as SNHLY and CDR2 as FYNNEI. DNA for the CDR3: TGTGCCAGCAGTGAATACGTGGGGGGCACAGATACGCAGTATTTT. This sequence encodes CASSEYVGGTDTQYF.

The chain has TRBV28 and TRBJ1-2; 8 bases agree with TRBD1. V lost 7 bases and J lost 8; bases outside the gene matches: 15. This CDR3 region has 15 residues. The germline V gene has CDR1 MDHEN and CDR2 SYDVKM. The CDR3 sequence is CASKLHGQGLEGYTF. CDR3 nucleotides: TGTGCCAGCAAATTACACGGACAGGGACTTGAAGGCTACACCTTC.

The chain joins TRBV9 to TRBJ2-2; 9 bases line up with TRBD2. Germline lookup yields CDR1 SGDLS and CDR2 YYNGEE. The CDR3 loop spans 16 amino acids. Trimming at V came to 3 bases and at J to 4 bases, leaving 7 bases not matched to a gene. The CDR3 reads CASSAMTSGPTGELFF. The CDR3 nucleotides are TGTGCCAGCAGCGCAATGACTAGCGGACCCACCGGGGAGCTGTTTTTT.

This clonotype has ten or more counts. This chain joins TRBV12-3 or TRBV12-4 and TRBJ2-1, with TRBD2 identical over 7 bases. The CDR3 has 13 amino acids. Trimming removed 1 base from V and 6 bases from J; junction bases left unmatched: 0. CDR3 residues: CASSLGGSNEQFF. DNA for the CDR3: TGTGCCAGCAGTTTAGGCGGGAGCAATGAGCAGTTCTTC.

This clonotype was picked up many times. The CDR3 is CASSFIGTSYEQYF. CDR3 sequence (DNA): TGTGCCAGCAGTTTTATTGGCACATCCTACGAGCAGTACTTC. This chain uses TRBV28 with TRBJ2-7; D is ambiguous. Germline V gives CDR1 MDHEN, CDR2 SYDVKM. The V end lost 3 bases, the J end lost 1 base, and 10 bases lay between the germline ends. The CDR3 covers 14 residues.